The clone carrying this T cell receptor (beta chain) was counted ten times or more. The antigen is undetermined. V lost 0 bases to trimming and J lost 6 bases, with 7 bases between them. CDR1 and CDR2 from the germline V gene are SGHRS and YFSETQ. This CDR3 has 13 amino acids. The data belong to a study of T-cell memory formation after mild COVID-19. About the research overall: Among the donors, TCR clusters were largely specific to each donor.

5'RACE with constant-segment primers yielded barcoded, UMI-tagged TCR alpha and TCR beta cDNA libraries. TCRdb redid the calling of the 5' RACE reads with MiXCR, one entry per CDR3 protein. The profile shows approximately 490,000 distinct CDR3 sequences, about 20% of them singletons. Study-wide results and limits: Several responding clones turned up in pre-infection memory, indicating that cross-reactive memory may have taken part. CD8+ contracting clones occupied EMRA, while CD4+ ones occupied mainly CM and EM.

This clonotype originated in an adult woman who had mild COVID-19 (a few samples of this study predate the infection). Cell type and time point are not known. Sequencing was performed on PBMCs or a T cell subset sorted from them (not recorded which). The chain has TRBV5-1 and TRBJ2-1; D gene uncertain. The CDR3 reads CASSLASPNEQFF. In DNA, the CDR3 is TGCGCCAGCAGCTTGGCTTCACCCAATGAGCAGTTCTTC. Full variable domain (rest looked up from reference TRBV5-1 and TRBJ2-1): KAGVTQTPRYLIKTRGQQVTLSCSPISGHRSVSWYQQTPGQGLQFLFEYFSETQRNKGNFPGRFSGRQFSNSRSEMNVSTLELGDSALYLCASSLASPNEQFFGPGTRLTVL.